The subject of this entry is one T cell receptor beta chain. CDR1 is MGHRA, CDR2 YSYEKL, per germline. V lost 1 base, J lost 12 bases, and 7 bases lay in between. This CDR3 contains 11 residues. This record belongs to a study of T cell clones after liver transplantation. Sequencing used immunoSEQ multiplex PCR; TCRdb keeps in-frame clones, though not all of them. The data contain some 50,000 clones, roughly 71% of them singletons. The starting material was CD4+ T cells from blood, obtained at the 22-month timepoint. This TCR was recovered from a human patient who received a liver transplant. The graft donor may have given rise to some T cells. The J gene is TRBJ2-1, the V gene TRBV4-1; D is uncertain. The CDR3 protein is CASSQGRPQFF. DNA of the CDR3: TGCGCCAGCAGCCAAGGAAGACCGCAGTTCTTC.